The clone carrying this T cell receptor beta chain has just a few counts. CDR1 is DFQATT and CDR2 is SNEGSKA in the germline V gene (reference sequence). With 1 base removed from V and 4 bases from J, the gap between germline ends came to 5 bases. This CDR3 is built from 11 residues. These data originate in a study of blood T cell repertoires in COVID-19. About the study: The analysed material was cDNA or gDNA that came from T cells, B-cell-depleted T cells, or PBMCs.

Original analysis: The authors estimated nucleated cell counts from reference gene primer amplification. TCRdb's table, derived via immunoSEQ multiplex PCR, lists solely in-frame clones and lacks some. V, J and clone size reflect that table, while D and trimming were determined from the DNA. The sample shows about 220,000 clones, around 80% of them seen only once. The receptor comes from a man in his thirties or forties with active or convalescent COVID-19. This chain links TRBV20-1 with TRBJ2-7, with unresolved D. Source material: peripheral blood. DNA of the CDR3: TGCAGTGCTAGAGTATCTTACGAGCAGTACTTC. Translation gives CSARVSYEQYF.